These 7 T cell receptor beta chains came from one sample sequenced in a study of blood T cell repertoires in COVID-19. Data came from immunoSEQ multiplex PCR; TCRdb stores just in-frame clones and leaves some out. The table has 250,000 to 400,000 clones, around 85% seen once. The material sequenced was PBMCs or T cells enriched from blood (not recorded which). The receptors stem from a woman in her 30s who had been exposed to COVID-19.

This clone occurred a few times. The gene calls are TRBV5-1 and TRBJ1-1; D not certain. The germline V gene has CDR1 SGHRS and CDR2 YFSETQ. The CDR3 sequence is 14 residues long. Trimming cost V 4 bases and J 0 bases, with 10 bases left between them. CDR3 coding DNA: TGCGCCAGCAGCCCGAGGGTTATGAACACTGAAGCTTTCTTT. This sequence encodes CASSPRVMNTEAFF.

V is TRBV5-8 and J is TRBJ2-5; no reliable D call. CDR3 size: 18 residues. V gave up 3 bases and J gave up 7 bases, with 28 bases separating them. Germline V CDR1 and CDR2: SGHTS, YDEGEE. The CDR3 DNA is TGTGCCAGCAGCTCTATGACTGTAGGCCCAACGTCGGCGGCGACCCAGTACTTC. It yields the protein CASSSMTVGPTSAATQYF. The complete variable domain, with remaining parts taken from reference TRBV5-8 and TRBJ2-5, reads EAGVTQSPTHLIKTRGQQATLRCSPISGHTSVYWYQQALGLGLQFLLWYDEGEERNRGNFPPRFSGRQFPNYSSELNVNALELEDSALYLCASSSMTVGPTSAATQYFGPGTRLLVL.

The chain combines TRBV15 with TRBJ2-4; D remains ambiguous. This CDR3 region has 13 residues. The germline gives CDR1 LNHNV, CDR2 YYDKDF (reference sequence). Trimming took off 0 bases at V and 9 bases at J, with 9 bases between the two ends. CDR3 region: CATSRDVRSIQYF. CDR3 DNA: TGTGCCACCAGCAGAGATGTTAGGAGCATTCAGTACTTC.

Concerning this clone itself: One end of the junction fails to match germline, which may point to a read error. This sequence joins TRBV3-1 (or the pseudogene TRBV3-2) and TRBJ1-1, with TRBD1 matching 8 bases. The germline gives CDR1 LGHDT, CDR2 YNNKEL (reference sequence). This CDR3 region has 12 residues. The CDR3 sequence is CACRGLNTEAFF. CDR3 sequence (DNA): TGTGCCTGCAGGGGGCTGAACACTGAAGCTTTCTTT.

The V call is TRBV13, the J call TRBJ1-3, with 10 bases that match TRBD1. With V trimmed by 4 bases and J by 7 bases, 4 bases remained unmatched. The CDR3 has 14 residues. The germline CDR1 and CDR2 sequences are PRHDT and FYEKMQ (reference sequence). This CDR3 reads CASSSSDRGNTIYF. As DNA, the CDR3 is TGTGCCAGCAGCTCGTCGGACAGGGGGAACACCATATATTTT. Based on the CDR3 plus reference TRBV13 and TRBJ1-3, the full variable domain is AAGVIQSPRHLIKEKRETATLKCYPIPRHDTVYWYQQGPGQDPQFLISFYEKMQSDKGSIPDRFSAQQFSDYHSELNMSSLELGDSALYFCASSSSDRGNTIYFGEGSWLTVV.

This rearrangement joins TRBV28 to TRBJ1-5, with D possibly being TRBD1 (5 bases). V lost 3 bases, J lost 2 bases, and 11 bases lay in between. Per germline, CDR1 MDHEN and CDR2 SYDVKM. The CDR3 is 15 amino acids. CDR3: CASSLAGRGNQPQHF. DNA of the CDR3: TGTGCCAGCAGTTTGGCAGGGAGGGGCAATCAGCCCCAGCATTTT.

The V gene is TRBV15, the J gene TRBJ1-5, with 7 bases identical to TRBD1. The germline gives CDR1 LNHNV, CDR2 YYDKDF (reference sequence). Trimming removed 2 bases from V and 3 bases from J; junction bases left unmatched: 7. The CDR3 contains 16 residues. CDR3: CATSRTGTAINQPQHF. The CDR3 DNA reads TGTGCCACCAGCAGAACAGGGACAGCGATCAATCAGCCCCAGCATTTT.